These 11 T cell receptor beta chains originate from one sample sequenced in a study of blood T cell repertoires in COVID-19. Repertoires were generated with immunoSEQ multiplex PCR, while TCRdb's copy carries only in-frame clones and drops some. The sample has about 74,000 clones, about 80% seen once. The material sequenced was peripheral blood. The source of these receptors is a human donor in a cohort sampled during active COVID-19.

CDR3 loop: CSVETGTYGYTF. CDR3 nucleotide sequence: TGCAGCGTTGAAACAGGGACCTATGGCTACACCTTC. The rearrangement links TRBV29-1 to TRBJ1-2, with TRBD1 as a possible D gene (6 bases). Germline V CDR1 and CDR2: SQVTM, ANQGSEA. Trimming left V 2 bases short and J 4 bases short, with 8 bases between. This CDR3 is built from 12 residues.

This clone was seen only once. The gene calls are TRBV5-1 and TRBJ2-7; 13 bases line up with TRBD2. The CDR3 is made up of 14 amino acids. Germline loops: CDR1 SGHRS, CDR2 YFSETQ. The V segment lost 4 bases and the J segment 7 bases; nucleotides outside the gene matches: 5. The CDR3 nucleotides are TGCGCCAGCAGCGGGACTAGCGGGACGGGGGAGCAGTACTTC. Protein sequence: CASSGTSGTGEQYF.

The V gene is TRBV19, the J gene TRBJ2-1; D uncertain. The CDR3 is 12 amino acids. Between the trimmed V and J ends, which lost 6 bases and 8 bases, there was a span of 11 bases. The germline CDR1 and CDR2 sequences are LNHDA and SQIVND (reference sequence). DNA of the CDR3: TGTGCCAGTAGACAACAGTCCTATGAGCAGTTCTTC. Its protein product is CASRQQSYEQFF.

The CDR3 here is CASSLADRAGYTF. Here the CDR3 DNA reads TGCGCCAGCAGCTTGGCCGACAGGGCGGGCTACACCTTC. The chain uses TRBV5-1 and TRBJ1-2, with 7 nucleotides matching TRBD1. Germline assignment: CDR1 SGHRS and CDR2 YFSETQ. This CDR3 has 13 residues. V shed 0 bases and J 8 bases; nucleotides not matched to a gene: 4.

This sequence joins TRBV5-4 and TRBJ1-2; D is perhaps TRBD1 (5 bases). CDR3 length: 14 amino acids. Trimming left V 0 bases short and J 2 bases short, with 8 bases between. Germline V gives CDR1 SGHNT, CDR2 YYREEE (reference sequence). CDR3 bases: TGTGCCAGCAGCTTGGGACAGTCAAACTATGGCTACACCTTC. It is translated as CASSLGQSNYGYTF.

This clone was picked up a small number of times. The chain is built from TRBV3-1 (or the pseudogene TRBV3-2) and TRBJ2-3, with D unclear. V was shortened by 2 bases and J by 4 bases, with 10 bases between the two germline ends. From germline, CDR1 is LGHDT and CDR2 YNNKEL (reference sequence). The CDR3 length is 14 residues. The CDR3 is CASSQFLASDTQYF. The CDR3 DNA reads as TGTGCCAGCAGCCAATTCTTGGCTTCAGATACGCAGTATTTT.

The chain has TRBV7-2 and TRBJ2-7, with a weak D call TRBD2 (6 bases). Germline V CDR1 and CDR2: SGHTA, FQGNSA. There are 15 residues in the CDR3. The V and J ends lost 5 bases and 1 base respectively, with 15 bases between them. The CDR3 spells CASSLFPGVSYEQYF. The CDR3 bases are TGTGCCAGCAGCCTCTTTCCGGGAGTATCCTACGAGCAGTACTTC.

The chain uses TRBV30 and TRBJ1-4; 11 nucleotides match TRBD1. In germline, CDR1 is GTSNPN, CDR2 SVGIG (reference sequence). The CDR3 loop spans 15 amino acids. V was pared by 4 bases and J by 7 bases, with 8 bases of the junction left unmatched. The CDR3 DNA reads as TGTGCCTGGACTTCCGGGACAGGGGGGTTTGAAAAACTGTTTTTT. Translation: CAWTSGTGGFEKLFF.

V usage is TRBV7-6 and J usage is TRBJ1-1; possible D gene TRBD1, 6 bases. Trimming left V 5 bases short and J 1 base short, with 14 bases between. The CDR3 loop spans 15 amino acids. Germline V gives CDR1 SGHVS, CDR2 FNYEAQ. CDR3 sequence reads: CASSQGGKKNTEAFF. The CDR3 DNA is TGTGCCAGCAGCCAAGGGGGAAAAAAGAACACTGAAGCTTTCTTT.

The genes are TRBV6-5 and TRBJ2-7; 9 positions agree with TRBD1. The CDR3 loop spans 14 amino acids. Trimming at V came to 2 bases and at J to 4 bases, leaving 3 bases not matched to a gene. The germline V gene encodes CDR1 MNHEY and CDR2 SVGAGI. CDR3 coding DNA: TGTGCCAGCAGTTACCTGGGACAGGGTTACGAGCAGTACTTC. As protein: CASSYLGQGYEQYF.

The V and J genes are TRBV5-4 and TRBJ2-7; 14 bases line up with TRBD2. The CDR3 spans 17 residues. Germline V CDR1 and CDR2: SGHNT, YYREEE (reference sequence). V lost 0 bases, J lost 5 bases, and 7 bases stayed unmatched. CDR3 sequence reads: CASSLAGTSGRGHEQYF. The CDR3 region has the DNA TGTGCCAGCAGCTTGGCCGGGACTAGCGGGAGAGGCCACGAGCAGTACTTC.